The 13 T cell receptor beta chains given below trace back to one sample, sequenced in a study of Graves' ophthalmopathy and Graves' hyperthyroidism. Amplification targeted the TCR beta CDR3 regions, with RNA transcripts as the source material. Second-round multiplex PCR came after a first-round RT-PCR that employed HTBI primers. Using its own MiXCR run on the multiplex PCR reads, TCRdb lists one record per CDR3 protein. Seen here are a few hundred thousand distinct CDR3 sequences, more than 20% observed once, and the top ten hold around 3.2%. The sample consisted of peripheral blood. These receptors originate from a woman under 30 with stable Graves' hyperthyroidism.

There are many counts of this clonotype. Here the CDR3 DNA reads TGTGCCAGCAGAAAAGCTACAGGATTCCAGGGGACCGGGGAGCTGTTTTTT. Its protein is CASRKATGFQGTGELFF. The chain has TRBV2 and TRBJ2-2; TRBD1 might be the D (6 bases). The CDR3 is 17 amino acids. Between the trimmed V and J ends, which lost 6 bases and 5 bases, there was a span of 22 bases. Germline CDR1 is SNHLY and CDR2 is FYNNEI.

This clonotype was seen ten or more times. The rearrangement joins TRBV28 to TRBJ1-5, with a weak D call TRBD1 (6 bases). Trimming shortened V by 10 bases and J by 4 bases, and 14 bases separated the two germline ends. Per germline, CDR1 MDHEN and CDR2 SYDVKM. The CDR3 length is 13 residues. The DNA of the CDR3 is TGTGCCACCAGACAGGTCCCGAATCAGCCCCAGCATTTT. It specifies CATRQVPNQPQHF.

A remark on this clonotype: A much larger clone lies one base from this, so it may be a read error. The CDR3 reads CASIFDPTQAFF. CDR3 coding DNA: TGTGCCAGCATTTTTGACCCTACTCAGGCTTTCTTT. The V gene is TRBV12-3 or TRBV12-4, the J gene TRBJ1-1; D uncertain. V was clipped by 7 bases and J by 11 bases, with 17 bases between them. There are 12 residues in the CDR3.

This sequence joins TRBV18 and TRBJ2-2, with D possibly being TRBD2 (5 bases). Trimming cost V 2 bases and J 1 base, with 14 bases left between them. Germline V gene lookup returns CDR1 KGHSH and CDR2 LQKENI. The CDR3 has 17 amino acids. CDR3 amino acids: CASSPIGGGGNTGELFF. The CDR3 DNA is TGTGCCAGCTCACCAATAGGTGGAGGCGGGAACACCGGGGAGCTGTTTTTT.

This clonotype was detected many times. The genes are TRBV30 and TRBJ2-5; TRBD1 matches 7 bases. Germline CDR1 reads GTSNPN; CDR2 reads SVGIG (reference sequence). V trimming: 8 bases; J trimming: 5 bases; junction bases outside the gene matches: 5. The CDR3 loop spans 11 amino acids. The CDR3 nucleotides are TGTGCCACCGGACAGGATGAGACCCAGTACTTC. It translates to CATGQDETQYF. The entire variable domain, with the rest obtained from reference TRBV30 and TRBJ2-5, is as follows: SQTIHQWPATLVQPVGSPLSLECTVEGTSNPNLYWYRQAAGRGLQLLFYSVGIGQISSEVPQNLSASRPQDRQFILSSKKLLLSDSGFYLCATGQDETQYFGPGTRLLVL.

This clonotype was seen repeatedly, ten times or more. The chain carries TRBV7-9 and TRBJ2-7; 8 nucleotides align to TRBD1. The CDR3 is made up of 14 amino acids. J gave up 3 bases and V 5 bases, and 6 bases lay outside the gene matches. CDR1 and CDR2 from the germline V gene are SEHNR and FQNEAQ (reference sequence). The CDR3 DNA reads TGTGCCAGCAGCGCCCGGGACAGGTACTACGAGCAGTACTTC. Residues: CASSARDRYYEQYF.

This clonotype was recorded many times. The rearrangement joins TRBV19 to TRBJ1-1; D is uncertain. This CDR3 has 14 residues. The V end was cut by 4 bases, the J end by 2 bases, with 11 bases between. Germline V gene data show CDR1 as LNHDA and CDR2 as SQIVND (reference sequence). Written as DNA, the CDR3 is TGTGCCAGTAGTAGCGGACGGGGAAACACTGAAGCTTTCTTT. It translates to CASSSGRGNTEAFF.

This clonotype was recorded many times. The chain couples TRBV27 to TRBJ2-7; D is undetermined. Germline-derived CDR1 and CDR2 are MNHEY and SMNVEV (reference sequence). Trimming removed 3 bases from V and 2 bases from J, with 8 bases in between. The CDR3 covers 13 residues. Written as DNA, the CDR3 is TGTGCCAGCAGTTTTATCGGTCCCTACGAGCAGTACTTC. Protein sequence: CASSFIGPYEQYF.

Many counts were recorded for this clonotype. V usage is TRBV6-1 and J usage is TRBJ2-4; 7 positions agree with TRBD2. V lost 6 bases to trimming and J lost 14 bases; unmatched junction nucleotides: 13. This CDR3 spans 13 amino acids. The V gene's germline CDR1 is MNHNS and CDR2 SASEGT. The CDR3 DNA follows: TGTGCCAGCAGCGCGCAGACTAGCACAGTTAAGTACTTC. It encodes CASSAQTSTVKYF.

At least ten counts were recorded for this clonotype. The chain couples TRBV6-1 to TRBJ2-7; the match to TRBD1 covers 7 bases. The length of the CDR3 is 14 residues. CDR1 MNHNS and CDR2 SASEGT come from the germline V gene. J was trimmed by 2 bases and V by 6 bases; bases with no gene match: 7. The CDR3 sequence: CASSPRGLTYEQYF. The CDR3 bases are TGTGCCAGCAGCCCCAGGGGGTTAACCTACGAGCAGTACTTC.

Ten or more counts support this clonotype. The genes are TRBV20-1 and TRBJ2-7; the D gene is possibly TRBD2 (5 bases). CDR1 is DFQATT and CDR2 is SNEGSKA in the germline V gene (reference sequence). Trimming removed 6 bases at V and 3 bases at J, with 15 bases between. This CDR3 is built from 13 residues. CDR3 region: CSAEIGIDYEQYF. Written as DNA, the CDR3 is TGCAGTGCAGAGATCGGGATTGACTACGAGCAGTACTTC.

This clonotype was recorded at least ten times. CDR3 amino acids: CASSFGGNGAKQYF. The CDR3 region has the DNA TGTGCCAGCAGTTTTGGAGGGAACGGGGCTAAGCAGTACTTC. The chain has TRBV27 and TRBJ2-7, with D possibly matching TRBD2 (6 bases). The CDR3 has 14 amino acids. V lost 3 bases to trimming and J lost 8 bases, with 17 bases between them. Per the germline V gene, CDR1 is MNHEY and CDR2 is SMNVEV (reference sequence).

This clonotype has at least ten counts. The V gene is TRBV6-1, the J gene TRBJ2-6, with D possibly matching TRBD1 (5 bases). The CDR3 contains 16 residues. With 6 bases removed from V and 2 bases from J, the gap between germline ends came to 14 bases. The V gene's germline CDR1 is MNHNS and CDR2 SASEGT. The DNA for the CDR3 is TGTGCCAGCAGCCACGCTAGGGGAACTGGGGCCAACGTCCTGACTTTC. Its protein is CASSHARGTGANVLTF.